Each of the 10 T cell receptor beta chains below was sequenced from the same sample in a study of monozygotic twins with inflammatory bowel disease. Reprocessing the 5' RACE reads, TCRdb reports a single entry for every CDR3 protein and omits DNA. The sample includes around 380,000 distinct CDR3 sequences. Sequencing was performed on blood. These receptors originate from a human donor with ulcerative colitis or Crohn's disease, or a healthy co-twin of an affected twin (not recorded which).

The V and J genes are TRBV25-1 and TRBJ2-5; as DNA is missing, the TRBD1 call by TCRdb cannot be tested. This CDR3 is 13 amino acids long. CDR1 is MGHDK and CDR2 is SYGVNS in the germline V gene. CDR3: CASSSGGAETQYF. Filled out from reference TRBV25-1 and TRBJ2-5, the complete variable domain reads EADIYQTPRYLVIGTGKKITLECSQTMGHDKMYWYQQDPGMELHLIHYSYGVNSTEKGDLSSESTVSRIRTEHFPLTLESARPSHTSQYLCASSSGGAETQYFGPGTRLLVL.

The chain combines TRBV14 with TRBJ2-1; TCRdb names TRBD1, which stays unverified in the absence of DNA. This CDR3 comprises 16 residues. The germline CDR1 and CDR2 sequences are SGHDN and FVKESK. This CDR3 reads CASSQDPGARYNEQFF. Drawing the rest from reference TRBV14 and TRBJ2-1, the complete variable domain is EAGVTQFPSHSVIEKGQTVTLRCDPISGHDNLYWYRRVMGKEIKFLLHFVKESKQDESGMPNNRFLAERTGGTYSTLKVQPAELEDSGVYFCASSQDPGARYNEQFFGPGTRLTVL.

V and J are TRBV18 and TRBJ1-5; the D gene TCRdb calls, TRBD1, cannot be checked with no DNA. The CDR3 consists of 16 residues. Germline-derived CDR1 and CDR2 are KGHSH and LQKENI. The CDR3: CASSRYGQDSNQPQHF.

V usage is TRBV7-9 and J usage is TRBJ2-7. The CDR3 consists of 12 residues. Germline V CDR1 and CDR2: SEHNR, FQNEAQ (reference sequence). CDR3: CASSSSGYEQYF.

This chain joins TRBV20-1 and TRBJ2-3. The CDR3 has 14 residues. Germline CDR1 and CDR2: DFQATT and SNEGSKA (reference sequence). The CDR3 protein is CSAPSEFRPDTQYF.

J is TRBJ2-2 and V is TRBV7-9; TCRdb picks TRBD1, but there is no DNA to check that call. This CDR3 has 15 residues. The germline CDR1 and CDR2 sequences are SEHNR and FQNEAQ (reference sequence). The CDR3 loop reads CASSLPGINTGELFF. Based on the CDR3 plus reference TRBV7-9 and TRBJ2-2, the full variable domain is DTGVSQNPRHKITKRGQNVTFRCDPISEHNRLYWYRQTLGQGPEFLTYFQNEAQLEKSRLLSDRFSAERPKGSFSTLEIQRTEQGDSAMYLCASSLPGINTGELFFGEGSRLTVL.

The chain has TRBV3-1 and TRBJ1-4. Germline lookup yields CDR1 LGHDT and CDR2 YNNKEL (reference sequence). This CDR3 region has 11 residues. CDR3 amino acids: CASSLRGRLFF.

The chain joins TRBV7-2 to TRBJ2-7; TCRdb's assignment of TRBD2 cannot be checked, as there is no DNA. Germline V CDR1 and CDR2: SGHTA, FQGNSA. The CDR3 sequence is 15 residues long. The CDR3 protein is CASSIRGDYSYEQYF.

The genes are TRBV15 and TRBJ2-7. Germline CDR1 is LNHNV and CDR2 is YYDKDF (reference sequence). This CDR3 spans 13 amino acids. Here the CDR3 reads CATSRDLAYEQYF.

The chain recombines TRBV5-1 with TRBJ2-1; TCRdb calls TRBD2, which cannot be checked without DNA. Germline V gives CDR1 SGHRS, CDR2 YFSETQ. The CDR3 runs to 15 residues. CDR3 in amino acids: CASSLNAAGWNEQFF.